The 21 T cell receptor beta chains below were found in one sample sequenced in a study of blood T cell repertoires in COVID-19. Data came from immunoSEQ multiplex PCR; TCRdb stores just in-frame clones and leaves some out. Here the sample spans approximately 120,000 clones, around 81% being singletons. The material sequenced was peripheral blood. The receptors stem from a man aged 25 to 40 with COVID-19, enrolled during active disease.

V is TRBV7-8 and J is TRBJ2-1, with 13 bases fitting TRBD2. Germline CDR1 SGHVS, CDR2 FQNEAQ. The CDR3 consists of 14 residues. After removal of 8 bases from V and 6 bases from J, the junction contained 4 bases not matched to a gene. The CDR3 protein is CASLLAGGPNEQFF. As DNA, the CDR3 is TGTGCCAGCCTACTAGCGGGAGGGCCCAATGAGCAGTTCTTC.

V and J are TRBV27 and TRBJ1-2, with D maybe TRBD1 (6 bases). Germline V CDR1 and CDR2: MNHEY, SMNVEV (reference sequence). V was pared by 3 bases and J by 3 bases, with 11 bases between. This CDR3 comprises 14 residues. CDR3 loop: CASSFARGDYGYTF. The CDR3 DNA reads TGTGCCAGCAGTTTTGCCAGGGGAGACTATGGCTACACCTTC.

V and J are TRBV29-1 and TRBJ2-7; 8 nucleotides agree with TRBD1. Unmatched junction bases numbered 8, after V lost 4 bases and J lost 6 bases. The CDR3 is 13 residues long. The germline V gene encodes CDR1 SQVTM and CDR2 ANQGSEA. The CDR3 sequence: CSVVWDRWSEQYF. The DNA for the CDR3 is TGCAGCGTTGTGTGGGACAGGTGGTCCGAGCAGTACTTC.

The chain is built from TRBV28 and TRBJ1-1, with 7 bases lining up with TRBD1. CDR1 and CDR2 from the germline V gene are MDHEN and SYDVKM. Trimming cost V 6 bases and J 0 bases; bases outside gene matches: 13. The length of the CDR3 is 17 residues. The CDR3, as DNA: TGTGCCAGCAGCATTAGGGGGCTCCGGCACATGAACACTGAAGCTTTCTTT. Translation: CASSIRGLRHMNTEAFF.

V usage is TRBV12-5 and J usage is TRBJ1-3, with a weak D call TRBD1 (5 bases). Germline V CDR1 and CDR2: LGHNT, FRNRAP. The V end lost 5 bases, the J end lost 2 bases, and 22 bases lay between the germline ends. The CDR3 runs 18 residues. Here the CDR3 DNA reads TGTGCTAGTGGTACAGCCGCGGGGGGTCGGGCGGCTGGAAACACCATATATTTT. Encoded protein: CASGTAAGGRAAGNTIYF.

This chain joins TRBV10-3 and TRBJ1-1; D unresolved. Trimming stripped 3 bases from V and 0 bases from J, with 11 bases between. Germline V gene sequence: CDR1 ENHRY, CDR2 SYGVKD. The CDR3 has 15 residues. CDR3 sequence reads: CAISETSALNTEAFF. CDR3 nucleotide sequence: TGTGCCATCAGTGAAACATCTGCCCTGAACACTGAAGCTTTCTTT.

The J gene is TRBJ2-7, the V gene TRBV5-1; D possibly corresponds to TRBD2 (7 bases). V lost 2 bases and J lost 2, with 14 bases in between. Germline lookup yields CDR1 SGHRS and CDR2 YFSETQ. The CDR3 is 15 residues long. The CDR3 protein is CASSFPGGLTYEQYF. The CDR3 DNA is TGCGCCAGCAGCTTCCCGGGGGGCCTTACCTACGAGCAGTACTTC. The variable domain in full, completed from reference TRBV5-1 and TRBJ2-7, reads KAGVTQTPRYLIKTRGQQVTLSCSPISGHRSVSWYQQTPGQGLQFLFEYFSETQRNKGNFPGRFSGRQFSNSRSEMNVSTLELGDSALYLCASSFPGGLTYEQYFGPGTRLTVT.

The chain combines TRBV5-1 with TRBJ1-1; a weak D match, TRBD1 (5 bases). Trimming shortened V by 6 bases and J by 3 bases, and 6 bases separated the two germline ends. This CDR3 is 11 amino acids long. Germline CDR1 SGHRS, CDR2 YFSETQ. The chain's CDR3 is CASIGDTEAFF. CDR3 coding DNA: TGCGCCAGCATAGGGGACACTGAAGCTTTCTTT.

V gene TRBV15 combines with J gene TRBJ2-3; TRBD2 agrees at 10 bases. This CDR3 comprises 15 residues. V gave up 1 base and J gave up 4 bases; unmatched junction bases: 2. From germline, CDR1 is LNHNV and CDR2 YYDKDF (reference sequence). In nucleotides, the CDR3 is TGTGCCACCAGCAGAGCCGGGACTAGCGCAGATACGCAGTATTTT. Translated, it gives CATSRAGTSADTQYF. The entire variable domain, with the rest obtained from reference TRBV15 and TRBJ2-3, is as follows: DAMVIQNPRYQVTQFGKPVTLSCSQTLNHNVMYWYQQKSSQAPKLLFHYYDKDFNNEADTPDNFQSRRPNTSFCFLDIRSPGLGDTAMYLCATSRAGTSADTQYFGPGTRLTVL.

This chain links TRBV28 with TRBJ1-6, with a weak D call TRBD1 (5 bases). Germline V gene lookup returns CDR1 MDHEN and CDR2 SYDVKM. The length of the CDR3 is 17 residues. V lost 4 bases and J 7 bases, leaving 20 bases between the germline ends. CDR3 region: CASSSPGAGGANSPLHF. The CDR3 nucleotides read TGTGCCAGCAGTTCTCCCGGGGCCGGAGGGGCGAATTCACCCCTCCACTTT. The entire variable domain, with the rest obtained from reference TRBV28 and TRBJ1-6, is as follows: DVKVTQSSRYLVKRTGEKVFLECVQDMDHENMFWYRQDPGLGLRLIYFSYDVKMKEKGDIPEGYSVSREKKERFSLILESASTNQTSMYLCASSSPGAGGANSPLHFGNGTRLTVT.

This clone was found a few times. V and J are TRBV6-2 or TRBV6-3 and TRBJ2-3; D perhaps matches TRBD2 (5 bases). V lost 7 bases and J 1 base, leaving 15 bases between the germline ends. The CDR3 is 15 residues long. The germline CDR1 and CDR2 sequences are MNHEY and SVGEGT. The CDR3 DNA is TGTGCCAGCATCCCCGAGGGAATTGGCACAGATACGCAGTATTTT. Encoded protein: CASIPEGIGTDTQYF.

This rearrangement joins TRBV7-9 to TRBJ1-5, with D possibly TRBD1 on 5 matching bases. Per germline, CDR1 SEHNR and CDR2 FQNEAQ (reference sequence). The V gene lost 4 bases and the J gene lost 4 bases, with 11 bases spanning the gap. The CDR3 spans 14 residues. The CDR3 nucleotides read TGTGCCAGCAGCTCCGGACATTCAAATCAGCCCCAGCATTTT. It codes for CASSSGHSNQPQHF.

V is TRBV10-1 and J is TRBJ2-1; TRBD2 matches 12 bases. The length of the CDR3 is 15 residues. Per the germline V gene, CDR1 is WNHNN and CDR2 is SYGVQD (reference sequence). Trimming took 2 bases from V and 8 from J; bases not matched to a gene: 4. The CDR3 DNA reads as TGCGCCAGCAGTGAGACTAGCGGGAGGTGGGATGAGCAGTTCTTC. Translation gives CASSETSGRWDEQFF.

The CDR3 DNA reads TGTGCCAGCAGTTTGAAAACAGGGGGCAAACCCCAGCATTTT. It yields the protein CASSLKTGGKPQHF. The rearrangement joins TRBV27 to TRBJ1-5; 9 bases align to TRBD1. This CDR3 region has 14 residues. Looked up from germline, CDR1 is MNHEY and CDR2 is SMNVEV (reference sequence). V lost 3 bases, J lost 10 bases, and 7 bases stayed unmatched.

J is TRBJ1-1 and V is TRBV6-6; no reliable D call. This CDR3 contains 12 residues. Trimming removed 6 bases at V and 5 bases at J, with 10 bases between. Germline V gene lookup returns CDR1 MNHNY and CDR2 SVGAGI (reference sequence). CDR3 coding DNA: TGTGCCAGCAGGGCAACACAAACTGAAGCTTTCTTT. Amino acid sequence: CASRATQTEAFF.

The chain employs TRBV9 and TRBJ1-3, with 7 bases matching TRBD1. This CDR3 has 17 residues. V lost 3 bases, J lost 3 bases, and 12 bases stayed unmatched. Germline V lookup: CDR1 SGDLS, CDR2 YYNGEE. The CDR3 DNA reads as TGTGCCAGCAGCGCTATCAGAGGGGGCTTACTTGGAAACACCATATATTTT. It codes for CASSAIRGGLLGNTIYF.

The chain is built from TRBV2 and TRBJ1-2; D is ambiguous. This CDR3 has 11 amino acids. Deletions cut 3 bases from V and 7 bases from J, with 6 bases between. Per germline, CDR1 SNHLY and CDR2 FYNNEI. For the CDR3, the DNA is TGTGCCAGCAGTGAGCAGGCTGGCTACACCTTC. Its translation is CASSEQAGYTF.

The gene calls are TRBV5-1 and TRBJ2-7, with TRBD2 matching over 7 bases. CDR1 and CDR2 (germline): SGHRS, YFSETQ. CDR3 length equals 15 residues. The junction had 6 bases not matched to a gene; V was cut back by 1 base and J by 2 bases. The CDR3 nucleotides read TGCGCCAGCAGCTTGTTCTGGGAGGGCACCTACGAGCAGTACTTC. It translates to CASSLFWEGTYEQYF.

The V gene is TRBV18, the J gene TRBJ1-2, with D possibly matching TRBD1 (6 bases). The CDR3 consists of 15 residues. Trimming pared 3 bases from V and 0 bases from J, leaving 11 bases between. Germline V gene lookup returns CDR1 KGHSH and CDR2 LQKENI. The CDR3 nucleotides are TGTGCCAGCTCACCGACGGACAGAGCTAACTATGGCTACACCTTC. Translated: CASSPTDRANYGYTF.

The chain joins TRBV30 to TRBJ2-5, with 9 bases lining up with TRBD2. The V and J ends lost 3 bases and 5 bases, in that order; junction bases with no gene match: 19. Germline loops: CDR1 GTSNPN, CDR2 SVGIG (reference sequence). The CDR3 contains 18 residues. CDR3 in DNA: TGTGCCTGGAGCAAGGGTATAGCGGGAGTCCGCCCGTGGGAGACCCAGTACTTC. Protein product: CAWSKGIAGVRPWETQYF. Drawing the rest from reference TRBV30 and TRBJ2-5, the complete variable domain is SQTIHQWPATLVQPVGSPLSLECTVEGTSNPNLYWYRQAAGRGLQLLFYSVGIGQISSEVPQNLSASRPQDRQFILSSKKLLLSDSGFYLCAWSKGIAGVRPWETQYFGPGTRLLVL.

The chain employs TRBV7-7 and TRBJ2-2, with 12 bases matching TRBD2. This CDR3 has 17 residues. From germline, CDR1 is SSHAT and CDR2 FNYEAQ (reference sequence). With 1 base clipped from V and 3 bases from J, the junction kept 3 bases outside the gene matches. DNA for the CDR3: TGTGCCAGCAGCTTAGATCCTAGCGGGAGGGACACCGGGGAGCTGTTTTTT. Translating gives CASSLDPSGRDTGELFF.